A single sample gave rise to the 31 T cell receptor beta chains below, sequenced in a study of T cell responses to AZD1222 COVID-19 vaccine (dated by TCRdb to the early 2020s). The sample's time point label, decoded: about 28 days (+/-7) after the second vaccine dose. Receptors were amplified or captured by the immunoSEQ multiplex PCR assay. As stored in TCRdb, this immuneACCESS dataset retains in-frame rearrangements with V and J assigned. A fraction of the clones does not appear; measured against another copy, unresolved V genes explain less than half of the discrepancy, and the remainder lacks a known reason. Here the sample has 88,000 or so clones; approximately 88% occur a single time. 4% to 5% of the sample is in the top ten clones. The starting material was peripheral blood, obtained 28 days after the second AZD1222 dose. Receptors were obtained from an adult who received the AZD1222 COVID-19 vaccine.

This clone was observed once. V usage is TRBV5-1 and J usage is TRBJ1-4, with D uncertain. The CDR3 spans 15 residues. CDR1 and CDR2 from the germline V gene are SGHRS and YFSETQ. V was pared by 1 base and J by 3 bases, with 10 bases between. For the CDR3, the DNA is TGCGCCAGCAGCTTGTTAGGGTTGGCTAATGAAAAACTGTTTTTT. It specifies CASSLLGLANEKLFF.

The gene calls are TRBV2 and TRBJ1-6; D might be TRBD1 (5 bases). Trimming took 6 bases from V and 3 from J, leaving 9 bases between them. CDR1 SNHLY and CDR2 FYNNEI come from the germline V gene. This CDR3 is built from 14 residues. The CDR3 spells CASSADNYNSPLHF. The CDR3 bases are TGTGCCAGCAGCGCGGACAACTATAATTCACCCCTCCACTTT.

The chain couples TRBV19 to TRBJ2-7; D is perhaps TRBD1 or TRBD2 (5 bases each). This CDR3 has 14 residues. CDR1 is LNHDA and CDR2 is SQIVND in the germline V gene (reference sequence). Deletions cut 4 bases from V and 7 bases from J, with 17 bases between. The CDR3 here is CASSRGRQVEEQYF. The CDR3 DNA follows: TGTGCCAGTAGTAGGGGACGCCAAGTAGAAGAGCAGTACTTC.

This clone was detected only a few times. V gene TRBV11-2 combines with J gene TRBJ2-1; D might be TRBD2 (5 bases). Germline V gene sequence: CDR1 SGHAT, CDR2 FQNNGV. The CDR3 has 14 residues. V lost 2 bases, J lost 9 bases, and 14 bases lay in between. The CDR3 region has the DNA TGTGCCAGCAGCTTAACTAGGCTTGGATCTGAGCAGTTCTTC. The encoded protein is CASSLTRLGSEQFF.

CDR3 sequence: CASSFWRGGSTDTQYF. As DNA, the CDR3 is TGTGCCAGCAGCTTCTGGCGGGGAGGTAGCACAGATACGCAGTATTTT. The V gene is TRBV5-8, the J gene TRBJ2-3; tentatively, D is TRBD2 (6 bases). CDR3 length equals 16 residues. CDR1 and CDR2 (germline): SGHTS, YDEGEE. The V and J ends lost 2 bases and 0 bases respectively, with 13 bases between them.

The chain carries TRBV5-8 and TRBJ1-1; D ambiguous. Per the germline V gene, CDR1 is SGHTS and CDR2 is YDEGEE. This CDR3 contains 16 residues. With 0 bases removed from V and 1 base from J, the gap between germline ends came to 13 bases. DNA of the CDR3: TGTGCCAGCAGCTTGGATAGTTATTCAAGGAACACTGAAGCTTTCTTT. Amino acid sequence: CASSLDSYSRNTEAFF.

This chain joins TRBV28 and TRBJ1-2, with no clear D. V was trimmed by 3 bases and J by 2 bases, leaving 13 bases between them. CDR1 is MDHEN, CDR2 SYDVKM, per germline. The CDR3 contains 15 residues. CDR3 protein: CASSFGQVRNYGYTF. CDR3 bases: TGTGCCAGCAGTTTTGGCCAGGTCCGAAACTATGGCTACACCTTC.

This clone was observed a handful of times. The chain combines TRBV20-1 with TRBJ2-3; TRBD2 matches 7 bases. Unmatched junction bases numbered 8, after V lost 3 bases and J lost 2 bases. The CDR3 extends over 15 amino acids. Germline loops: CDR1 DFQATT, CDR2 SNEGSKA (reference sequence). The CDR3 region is CSASVGGSDTDTQYF. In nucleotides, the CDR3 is TGCAGTGCTAGTGTGGGGGGGAGTGACACAGATACGCAGTATTTT.

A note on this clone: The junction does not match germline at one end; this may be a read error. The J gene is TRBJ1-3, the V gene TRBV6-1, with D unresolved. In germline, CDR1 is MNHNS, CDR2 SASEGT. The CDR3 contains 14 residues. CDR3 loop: CASSEAMARSIWGF. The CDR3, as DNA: TGTGCCAGCAGTGAAGCAATGGCCCGGTCTATCTGGGGTTTT.

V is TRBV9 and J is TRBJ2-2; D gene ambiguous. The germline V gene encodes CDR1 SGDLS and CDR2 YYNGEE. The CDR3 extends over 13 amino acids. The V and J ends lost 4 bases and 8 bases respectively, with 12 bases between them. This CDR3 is CASSSRHFGELFF. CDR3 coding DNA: TGTGCCAGCAGCTCACGACATTTTGGGGAGCTGTTTTTT.

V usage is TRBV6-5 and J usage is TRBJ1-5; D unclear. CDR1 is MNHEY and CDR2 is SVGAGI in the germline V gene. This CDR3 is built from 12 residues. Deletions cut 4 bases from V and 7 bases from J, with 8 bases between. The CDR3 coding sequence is TGTGCCAGCAGTTCCCCCCCCCAGCCCCAGCATTTT. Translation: CASSSPPQPQHF.

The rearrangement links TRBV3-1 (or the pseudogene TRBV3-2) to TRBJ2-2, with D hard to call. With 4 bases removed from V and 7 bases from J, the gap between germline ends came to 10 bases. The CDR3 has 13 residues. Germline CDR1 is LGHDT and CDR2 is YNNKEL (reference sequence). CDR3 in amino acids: CASSLTDVGELFF. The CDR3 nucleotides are TGTGCCAGCAGCCTTACGGACGTCGGGGAGCTGTTTTTT.

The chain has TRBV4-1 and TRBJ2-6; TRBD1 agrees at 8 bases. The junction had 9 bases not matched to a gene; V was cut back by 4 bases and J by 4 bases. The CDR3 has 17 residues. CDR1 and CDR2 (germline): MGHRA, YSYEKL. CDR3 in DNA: TGCGCCAGCAGCCTAGGACAGGGCCTGGGGGGGGCCAACGTCCTGACTTTC. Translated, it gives CASSLGQGLGGANVLTF.

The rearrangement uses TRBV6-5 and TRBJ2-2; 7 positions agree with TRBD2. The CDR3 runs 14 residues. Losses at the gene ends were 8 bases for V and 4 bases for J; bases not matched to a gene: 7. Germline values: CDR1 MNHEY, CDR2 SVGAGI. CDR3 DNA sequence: TGTGCCAGCCGGTACGGGGGGTTCACCGGGGAGCTGTTTTTT. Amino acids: CASRYGGFTGELFF.

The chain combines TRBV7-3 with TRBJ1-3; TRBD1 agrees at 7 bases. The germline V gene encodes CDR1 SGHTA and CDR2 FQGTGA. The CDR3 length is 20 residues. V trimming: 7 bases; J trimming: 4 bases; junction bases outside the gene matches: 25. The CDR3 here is CASKGFPGGQKLEKGNTIYF. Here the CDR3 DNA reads TGTGCCAGCAAAGGGTTCCCGGGGGGACAGAAGCTCGAGAAGGGAAACACCATATATTTT.

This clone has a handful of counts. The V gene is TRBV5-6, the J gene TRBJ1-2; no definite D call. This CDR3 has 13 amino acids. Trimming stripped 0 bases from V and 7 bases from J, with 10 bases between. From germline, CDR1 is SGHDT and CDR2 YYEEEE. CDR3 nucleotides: TGTGCCAGCAGCTTGGAGCGAGGAACTGGCTACACCTTC. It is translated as CASSLERGTGYTF.

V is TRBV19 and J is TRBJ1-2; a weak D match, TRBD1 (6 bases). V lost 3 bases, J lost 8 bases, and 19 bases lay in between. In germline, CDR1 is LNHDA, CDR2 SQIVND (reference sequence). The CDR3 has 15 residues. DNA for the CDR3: TGTGCCAGTAGTATTGACAGGACAGCTTTGGGGGGCTACACCTTC. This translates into CASSIDRTALGGYTF.

The CDR3 nucleotides are TGTGCCAGCAGCTTGGCTACCGGGACCCTTAACTATGGCTACACCTTC. Translation: CASSLATGTLNYGYTF. V usage is TRBV5-8 and J usage is TRBJ1-2; D perhaps matches TRBD1 (5 bases). Germline V CDR1 and CDR2: SGHTS, YDEGEE. The CDR3 spans 16 residues. Trimming took off 0 bases at V and 1 base at J, with 13 bases between the two ends. The full variable domain, in which reference TRBV5-8 and TRBJ1-2 provide the parts outside the CDR3, is EAGVTQSPTHLIKTRGQQATLRCSPISGHTSVYWYQQALGLGLQFLLWYDEGEERNRGNFPPRFSGRQFPNYSSELNVNALELEDSALYLCASSLATGTLNYGYTFGSGTRLTVV.

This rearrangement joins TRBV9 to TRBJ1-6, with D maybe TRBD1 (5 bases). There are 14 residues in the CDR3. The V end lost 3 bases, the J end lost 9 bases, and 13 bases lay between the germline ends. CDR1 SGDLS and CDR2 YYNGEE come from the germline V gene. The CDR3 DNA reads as TGTGCCAGCAGCGGACAGAAGAAGGGTTCACCCCTCCACTTT. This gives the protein CASSGQKKGSPLHF.

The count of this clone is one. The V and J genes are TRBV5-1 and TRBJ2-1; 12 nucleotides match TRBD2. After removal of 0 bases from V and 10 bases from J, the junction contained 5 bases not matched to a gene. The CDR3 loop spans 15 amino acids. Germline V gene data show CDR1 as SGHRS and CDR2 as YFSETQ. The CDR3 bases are TGCGCCAGCAGCTTGGCTAGCGGGGGGGCCAGCGAGCAGTTCTTC. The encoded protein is CASSLASGGASEQFF.

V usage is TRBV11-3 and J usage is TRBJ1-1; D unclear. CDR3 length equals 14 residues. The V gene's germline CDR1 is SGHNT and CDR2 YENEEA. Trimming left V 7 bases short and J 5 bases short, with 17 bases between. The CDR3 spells CASITRLLQTEAFF. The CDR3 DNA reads TGTGCCAGCATAACCAGACTCCTTCAAACTGAAGCTTTCTTT.

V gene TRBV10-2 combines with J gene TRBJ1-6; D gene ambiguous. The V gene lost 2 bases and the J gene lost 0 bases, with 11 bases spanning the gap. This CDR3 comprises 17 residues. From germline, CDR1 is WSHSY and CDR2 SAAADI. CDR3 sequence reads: CASSEPPGSSYNSPLHF. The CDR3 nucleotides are TGCGCCAGCAGTGAGCCCCCCGGGAGCTCCTATAATTCACCCCTCCACTTT.

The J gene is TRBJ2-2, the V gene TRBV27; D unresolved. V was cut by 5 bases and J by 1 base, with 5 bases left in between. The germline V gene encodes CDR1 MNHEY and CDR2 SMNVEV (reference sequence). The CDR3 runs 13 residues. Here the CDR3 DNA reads TGTGCCAGCAGTCGACTGAACACCGGGGAGCTGTTTTTT. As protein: CASSRLNTGELFF.

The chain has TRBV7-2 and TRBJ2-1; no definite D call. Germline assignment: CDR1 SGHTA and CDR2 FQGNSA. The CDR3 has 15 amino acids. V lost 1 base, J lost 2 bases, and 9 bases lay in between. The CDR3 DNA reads TGTGCCAGCAGCTTAGACAGAGTTACCTACAATGAGCAGTTCTTC. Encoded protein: CASSLDRVTYNEQFF.

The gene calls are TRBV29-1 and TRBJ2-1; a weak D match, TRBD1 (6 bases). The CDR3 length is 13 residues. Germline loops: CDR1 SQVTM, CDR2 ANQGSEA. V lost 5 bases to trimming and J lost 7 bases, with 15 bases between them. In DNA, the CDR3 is TGCAGCGTTACCACAGGGATAGGGAATGAGCAGTTCTTC. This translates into CSVTTGIGNEQFF.

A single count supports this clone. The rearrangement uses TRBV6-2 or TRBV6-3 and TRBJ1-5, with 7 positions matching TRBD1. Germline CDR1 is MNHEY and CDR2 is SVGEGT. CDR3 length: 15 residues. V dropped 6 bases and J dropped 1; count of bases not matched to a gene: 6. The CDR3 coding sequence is TGTGCCAGCAGCCTGGGACAGACGAGCAATCAGCCCCAGCATTTT. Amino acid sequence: CASSLGQTSNQPQHF.

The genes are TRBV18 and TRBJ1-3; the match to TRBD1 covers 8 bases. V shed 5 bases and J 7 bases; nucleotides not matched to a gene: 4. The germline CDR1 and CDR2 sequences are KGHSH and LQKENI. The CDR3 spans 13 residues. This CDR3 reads CASSMDRENTIYF. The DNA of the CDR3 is TGTGCCAGCTCAATGGACAGGGAGAACACCATATATTTT.

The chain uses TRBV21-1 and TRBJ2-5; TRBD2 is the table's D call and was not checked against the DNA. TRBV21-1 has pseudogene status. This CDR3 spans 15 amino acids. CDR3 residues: CASSNGRGPQETQYF. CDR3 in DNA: TGTGCCAGCAGCAACGGGAGGGGCCCTCAAGAGACCCAGTACTTC.

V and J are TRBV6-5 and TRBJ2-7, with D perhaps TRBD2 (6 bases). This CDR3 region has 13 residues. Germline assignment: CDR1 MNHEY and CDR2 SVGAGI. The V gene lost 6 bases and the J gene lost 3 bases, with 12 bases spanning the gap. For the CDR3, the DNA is TGTGCCAGCAGGACCGGGGGTAGCTACGAGCAGTACTTC. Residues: CASRTGGSYEQYF.

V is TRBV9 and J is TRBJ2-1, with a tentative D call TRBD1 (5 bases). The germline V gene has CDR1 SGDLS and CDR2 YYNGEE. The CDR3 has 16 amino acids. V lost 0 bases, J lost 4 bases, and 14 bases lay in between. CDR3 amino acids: CASSVADGQGYNEQFF. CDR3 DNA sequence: TGTGCCAGCAGCGTAGCCGACGGCCAGGGTTACAATGAGCAGTTCTTC.

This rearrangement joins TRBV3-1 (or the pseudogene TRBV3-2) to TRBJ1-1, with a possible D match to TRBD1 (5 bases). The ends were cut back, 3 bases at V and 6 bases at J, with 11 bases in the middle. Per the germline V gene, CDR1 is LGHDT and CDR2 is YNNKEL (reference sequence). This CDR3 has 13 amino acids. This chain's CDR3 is CASSQAGTSEAFF. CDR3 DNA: TGTGCCAGCAGCCAGGCAGGGACTTCTGAAGCTTTCTTT.